These 4 T cell receptor beta chains were sequenced from one sample in a study of OX40 agonist ivuxolimab in advanced cancers. The repertoire was sequenced with immunoSEQ multiplex PCR; TCRdb's copy has only in-frame clones and lacks some. The sample shows about 82,000 clones, around 93% of them seen only once. Specimen: CD4+ or CD8+ T cells sorted from blood, collected in a trial of the OX40 agonist ivuxolimab. The receptors derive from an adult with an advanced solid tumor such as melanoma, head and neck, liver or kidney cancer.

The count of this clone is one. The chain has TRBV6-5 and TRBJ2-7, with 9 bases fitting TRBD1. Germline lookup yields CDR1 MNHEY and CDR2 SVGAGI. Losses at the gene ends were 6 bases for V and 5 bases for J; bases not matched to a gene: 11. This CDR3 is built from 15 residues. The CDR3, as DNA: TGTGCCAGCAGGCCCGCCGGGACAGGGTCCGACGAGCAGTACTTC. Translated: CASRPAGTGSDEQYF.

The J gene is TRBJ2-1, the V gene TRBV7-6; D remains ambiguous. The germline V and J ends were trimmed by 1 base and 4 bases, with 11 bases remaining between them. The CDR3 sequence is 15 residues long. Germline CDR1 and CDR2: SGHVS and FNYEAQ. The CDR3 here is CASSLVLTPYNEQFF. In DNA form, the CDR3 reads TGTGCCAGCAGCTTAGTTTTAACACCATACAATGAGCAGTTCTTC.

The chain couples TRBV15 to TRBJ1-2; TRBD1 matches 8 bases. After removal of 5 bases from V and 7 bases from J, the junction contained 3 bases not matched to a gene. The CDR3 sequence is 12 residues long. Germline loops: CDR1 LNHNV, CDR2 YYDKDF (reference sequence). Here the CDR3 reads CATSPGGAGYTF. DNA for the CDR3: TGTGCCACCAGCCCAGGGGGCGCTGGCTACACCTTC.

This rearrangement joins TRBV4-1 to TRBJ2-3, with TRBD2 matching over 11 bases. Germline V gene data show CDR1 as MGHRA and CDR2 as YSYEKL. V dropped 0 bases and J dropped 2; count of bases not matched to a gene: 1. The CDR3 spans 16 residues. The CDR3 sequence: CASSQDSGGATDTQYF. The CDR3 DNA reads as TGCGCCAGCAGCCAAGATAGCGGGGGGGCCACAGATACGCAGTATTTT.